The 20 T cell receptor beta chains in this list originate from one sample, sequenced in a study of cytomegalovirus exposure and HLA in healthy donors. Repertoires were generated with immunoSEQ multiplex PCR, while TCRdb's copy carries only in-frame clones and drops some. The sample includes 200,000 or so clones, under 95% of them seen just once. The sequencing sample was made of PBMCs. The receptors were sampled from a woman aged 18-30 years in good health and CMV-seronegative.

CDR3 protein: CASSATGVEVREQFF. CDR3 in DNA: TGTGCCAGCAGTGCTACAGGGGTAGAGGTTCGGGAGCAGTTCTTC. The gene calls are TRBV6-1 and TRBJ2-1; TRBD1 agrees at 7 bases. V shed 4 bases and J 10 bases; nucleotides not matched to a gene: 13. Germline CDR1 is MNHNS and CDR2 is SASEGT. The CDR3 sequence is 15 residues long.

This rearrangement joins TRBV28 to TRBJ2-1, with no clear D. The germline gives CDR1 MDHEN, CDR2 SYDVKM. This CDR3 region has 13 residues. The germline V and J ends were trimmed by 10 bases and 0 bases, with 10 bases remaining between them. CDR3 coding DNA: TGTGCCACCGAGGAAAGCTCCTACAATGAGCAGTTCTTC. Protein product: CATEESSYNEQFF.

The chain uses TRBV9 and TRBJ2-1; perhaps TRBD1 as D (5 bases). Trimming cost V 0 bases and J 7 bases, with 11 bases left between them. The CDR3 sequence is 14 residues long. The germline V gene has CDR1 SGDLS and CDR2 YYNGEE. CDR3 sequence reads: CASSVAGLGNEQFF. CDR3 DNA sequence: TGTGCCAGCAGCGTAGCAGGGTTGGGGAATGAGCAGTTCTTC.

This chain uses TRBV9 with TRBJ2-1, with 14 bases aligning to TRBD2. Germline lookup yields CDR1 SGDLS and CDR2 YYNGEE. V lost 0 bases, J lost 8 bases, and 13 bases stayed unmatched. The CDR3 consists of 19 residues. The CDR3 DNA follows: TGTGCCAGCAGCGTAGTGGACCTCGGGACTAGCGGGAGATTCGATGAGCAGTTCTTC. Translated, it gives CASSVVDLGTSGRFDEQFF.

The chain links TRBV7-9 to TRBJ2-3; D perhaps matches TRBD1 (5 bases). This CDR3 is 12 amino acids long. V lost 11 bases and J 2 bases, leaving 11 bases between the germline ends. Germline V gene lookup returns CDR1 SEHNR and CDR2 FQNEAQ (reference sequence). CDR3 in amino acids: CAGAWSTDTQYF. The CDR3 region has the DNA TGTGCCGGGGCATGGTCCACAGATACGCAGTATTTT.

The chain joins TRBV18 to TRBJ2-1; D gene ambiguous. V lost 3 bases and J 6 bases, leaving 3 bases between the germline ends. CDR1 and CDR2 from the germline V gene are KGHSH and LQKENI. The CDR3 is 11 amino acids. As DNA, the CDR3 is TGTGCCAGCTCACCTAGCAATGAGCAGTTCTTC. Its protein product is CASSPSNEQFF.

Concerning this clone: Other DNA sequences from this sample encode an identical CDR3 as well. This rearrangement joins TRBV5-1 to TRBJ2-1, with 11 positions matching TRBD2. The CDR3 has 15 amino acids. V lost 0 bases to trimming and J lost 5 bases; unmatched junction nucleotides: 1. Germline loops: CDR1 SGHRS, CDR2 YFSETQ. DNA of the CDR3: TGCGCCAGCAGCTTGGGACTAGCGGGGAACAATGAGCAGTTCTTC. Its protein is CASSLGLAGNNEQFF.

The rearrangement uses TRBV5-6 and TRBJ2-5, with D tentatively TRBD2 (6 bases). The CDR3 runs 14 residues. V lost 3 bases to trimming and J lost 5 bases, with 14 bases between them. Germline-derived CDR1 and CDR2 are SGHDT and YYEEEE. CDR3 in amino acids: CASSSPRAGETQYF. In nucleotides, the CDR3 is TGTGCCAGCAGCTCGCCCAGGGCGGGGGAGACCCAGTACTTC.

The rearrangement joins TRBV2 to TRBJ2-7; tentative D call: TRBD1 (6 bases). Germline CDR1 SNHLY, CDR2 FYNNEI. V was shortened by 7 bases and J by 4 bases, with 11 bases between the two germline ends. CDR3 length: 12 residues. The CDR3 DNA follows: TGTGCCAGCACCGGGACACCATACGAGCAGTACTTC. Amino acids: CASTGTPYEQYF.

The V gene is TRBV7-8, the J gene TRBJ2-1, with 7 nucleotides matching TRBD2. CDR1 is SGHVS and CDR2 is FQNEAQ in the germline V gene. CDR3 length equals 14 residues. The ends lost 1 base at V and 8 bases at J; junction bases unmatched: 5. The CDR3: CASSLVSGTDEQFF. CDR3 nucleotides: TGTGCCAGCAGCTTAGTGAGCGGGACGGATGAGCAGTTCTTC.

The chain combines TRBV7-9 with TRBJ1-2; 12 bases fit TRBD1. Losses at the gene ends were 5 bases for V and 0 bases for J; bases not matched to a gene: 4. The CDR3 runs to 16 residues. Looked up from germline, CDR1 is SEHNR and CDR2 is FQNEAQ (reference sequence). The DNA of the CDR3 is TGTGCCAGCAGCCGGGGACAGGGGGCAGCTAACTATGGCTACACCTTC. It yields the protein CASSRGQGAANYGYTF.

J is TRBJ2-2 and V is TRBV7-9; a possible D gene is TRBD2 (6 bases). Germline lookup yields CDR1 SEHNR and CDR2 FQNEAQ (reference sequence). V shed 6 bases and J shed 2 bases, with 19 bases lying between them. The CDR3 loop spans 17 amino acids. CDR3 coding DNA: TGTGCCAGCAGAAGAACCTTGGGGGGACCTAACACCGGGGAGCTGTTTTTT. Its translation is CASRRTLGGPNTGELFF.

The CDR3 DNA is TGTGCCAGCAGATATGGACAACAGGGGAACACTGAAGCTTTCTTT. Encoded protein: CASRYGQQGNTEAFF. The J gene is TRBJ1-1, the V gene TRBV11-2; perhaps TRBD1 as D (6 bases). Trimming stripped 6 bases from V and 1 base from J, with 15 bases between. The CDR3 is 15 residues long. Germline V gives CDR1 SGHAT, CDR2 FQNNGV.

J is TRBJ1-2 and V is TRBV6-5; 7 positions match TRBD1. Unmatched junction bases numbered 9, after V lost 4 bases and J lost 7 bases. The CDR3 is 14 amino acids. The germline V gene encodes CDR1 MNHEY and CDR2 SVGAGI. The CDR3 coding sequence is TGTGCCAGCAGTTTCCCCGGACAGGCGGGTGGCTACACCTTC. Translated: CASSFPGQAGGYTF.

The chain has TRBV7-6 and TRBJ2-5; D gene unclear. This CDR3 is 11 amino acids long. The germline V gene encodes CDR1 SGHVS and CDR2 FNYEAQ. Trimming stripped 4 bases from V and 2 bases from J, with 2 bases between. The CDR3 coding sequence is TGTGCCAGCAGCTCGCAAGAGACCCAGTACTTC. Translation gives CASSSQETQYF.

This clone appeared once. The V call is TRBV28, the J call TRBJ1-4; TRBD1 agrees at 7 bases. Germline-derived CDR1 and CDR2 are MDHEN and SYDVKM. V dropped 8 bases and J dropped 5; count of bases not matched to a gene: 8. CDR3 length: 14 amino acids. CDR3: CASRTRGLNEKLFF. The CDR3 DNA sequence: TGTGCCAGCCGGACAAGGGGGCTAAATGAAAAACTGTTTTTT.

V usage is TRBV19 and J usage is TRBJ1-1; a weak D match, TRBD1 (5 bases). The CDR3 loop spans 17 amino acids. Germline CDR1 is LNHDA and CDR2 is SQIVND (reference sequence). V was cut by 2 bases and J by 0 bases, with 16 bases left in between. CDR3 sequence reads: CASSINPRGGMNTEAFF. The CDR3 region has the DNA TGTGCCAGTAGTATAAACCCCCGGGGGGGGATGAACACTGAAGCTTTCTTT.

The chain joins TRBV5-1 to TRBJ1-1; 7 nucleotides match TRBD1. Germline V gene sequence: CDR1 SGHRS, CDR2 YFSETQ. The CDR3 sequence is 16 residues long. With 4 bases clipped from V and 3 bases from J, the junction kept 12 bases outside the gene matches. The CDR3: CASSPYETGKDTEAFF. In DNA, the CDR3 is TGCGCCAGCAGCCCCTACGAGACAGGGAAAGACACTGAAGCTTTCTTT.

CDR3 nucleotides: TGCAGTGCTGGAACAGGGGGAGTCATATATTTT. It specifies CSAGTGGVIYF. V is TRBV20-1 and J is TRBJ1-3; 8 bases map to TRBD1. Germline CDR1 is DFQATT and CDR2 is SNEGSKA (reference sequence). V lost 5 bases and J lost 12; bases outside the gene matches: 6. The CDR3 extends over 11 amino acids.

V is TRBV6-8 and J is TRBJ1-3; D is ambiguous. Germline assignment: CDR1 MNHGY and CDR2 SAAAGT. This CDR3 is built from 14 residues. The V end was cut by 7 bases, the J end by 3 bases, with 13 bases between. The CDR3 sequence: CASTKLYSGNTIYF. The CDR3, as DNA: TGTGCCAGCACCAAACTGTACAGTGGAAACACCATATATTTT.